This is a list of T cell receptor beta chains from one sample in a study of blood T cell repertoires in COVID-19. Some clones are missing from TCRdb's copy, which holds only in-frame ones; the method was immunoSEQ multiplex PCR. The sample holds under 25,000 clones; around nine tenths are singletons and the top ten take 6% to 9%. The sample comprised peripheral blood. The receptors were sampled from a human donor with active COVID-19. The donor label of this sample is uncertain. Both conserved end residues are part of each CDR3. The D gene is left open where the match is weak. Some rows mark clone size as missing; the rest say once, few, many or name a class of expanded clone.

J gene	clone size	V gene	D gene	CDR3 DNA	CDR3 protein
TRBJ2-1	once	TRBV13	TRBD2	TGTGCCAGCAGCCAGGGACTAGCAGCCTACAATGAGCAGTTCTTC	CASSQGLAAYNEQFF
TRBJ2-7	.	TRBV20-1	.	TGCAGCCCCTCACAGGGCTACGAGCAGTACTTC	CSPSQGYEQYF
TRBJ2-1	.	TRBV5-1	TRBD2	TGCGCCAGCAGCTTGGAGACTAGCGGTTACAATGAGCAGTTCTTC	CASSLETSGYNEQFF
TRBJ2-1	.	TRBV11-1	TRBD2	TGTGCCAGCAGCTATGGACTAGCGGGATTTAATGAGCAGTTCTTC	CASSYGLAGFNEQFF
TRBJ1-3	.	TRBV6-5	TRBD1	TGTGCCAGCAGGACCTTGTACAGGGGAAGTAATGAGTATTTT	CASRTLYRGSNEYF
TRBJ2-3	.	TRBV4-1	.	TGCGCCAGCAGCCAAGTCGGGAGCACAGATACGCAGTATTTT	CASSQVGSTDTQYF
TRBJ2-1	.	TRBV19	TRBD2	TGTGCCAGTAGTATACTGACTAGCGGGGACAACAATGAGCAGTTCTTC	CASSILTSGDNNEQFF
TRBJ2-4	once	TRBV28	.	TGTGCCAGCAGCTTGGACATTACTGCCAAAAACATTCAGTACTTC	CASSLDITAKNIQYF
TRBJ2-1	.	TRBV28	TRBD2	TGTGCCAGCAGTTTACACCGGGGGGGGAATGAGCAGTTCTTC	CASSLHRGGNEQFF
TRBJ2-7	few	TRBV6-5	TRBD1	TGTGCCAGCAGTTACTCTAGGACAGGGGGCATTCGCGAGCAGTACTTC	CASSYSRTGGIREQYF
TRBJ1-1	.	TRBV7-9	.	TGTGCCAGCAGCCGAACGACCCGGGGGAACACTGAAGCTTTCTTT	CASSRTTRGNTEAFF
TRBJ1-4	once	TRBV13	TRBD1	TGTGCCAGCAGCCGACACGGACAGGGGCTTGAAAAACTGTTTTTT	CASSRHGQGLEKLFF
TRBJ1-4	.	TRBV6-1	.	TGTGCCAGCAGTGATAAGACAGGTGGTCGGGAAAAACTGTTTTTT	CASSDKTGGREKLFF
TRBJ2-1	.	TRBV12-5	TRBD1	TGTGCTAGTGCCGGGACCAGGGGGCGAAACAATGAGCAGTTCTTC	CASAGTRGRNNEQFF
TRBJ2-2	.	TRBV9	TRBD1	TGTGCCAGCAGCGTAAGGTCCGGGACAGGGGACACCGGGGAGCTGTTTTTT	CASSVRSGTGDTGELFF
TRBJ2-6	.	TRBV19	TRBD1	TGTGCCAGTAGTATGGACAGGGGACCCCGCTCTGGGGCCAACGTCCTGACTTTC	CASSMDRGPRSGANVLTF
TRBJ2-7	once	TRBV18	.	TGTGCCAGCTCATGGGAGAGGAGCTCCTACGAGCAGTACTTC	CASSWERSSYEQYF
TRBJ2-7	.	TRBV6-5	.	TGTGCCAGCACTGTTCTACCAGGCGCCGGCGAGCAGTACTTC	CASTVLPGAGEQYF
TRBJ1-4	.	TRBV3-1/TRBV3-2	TRBD1	TGTGCCAGCAGCCAAGGGTCCGGACAGGGGGGTGTAAAACTGTTTTTT	CASSQGSGQGGVKLFF
TRBJ2-3	.	TRBV6-6	.	TGTGCCAGCAGTTCCGACAGCGTGCCGGTCGATACGCAGTATTTT	CASSSDSVPVDTQYF
TRBJ1-4	.	TRBV6-5	.	TGTGCCAGCAGGGTTGTGTGGCGGGAAAAACTGTTTTTT	CASRVVWREKLFF
TRBJ2-5	.	TRBV5-1	TRBD2	TGCGCCAGCAGCTCCAACCTAGCGGGATGGGGGGAGACCCAGTACTTC	CASSSNLAGWGETQYF